This passage covers 19 T cell receptor beta chains from one sample sequenced in a study of monozygotic twins with inflammatory bowel disease. For each CDR3 protein, TCRdb gives one entry from its re-call of the 5' RACE reads, without DNA. The clone table shows approximately 400,000 distinct CDR3 sequences, with the ten largest holding 2% to 3%. What was sequenced was blood. Receptors were obtained from a human donor with ulcerative colitis or Crohn's disease, or a healthy co-twin of an affected twin (not recorded which).

The CDR3 sequence: CSVSGGLETQYF. This chain connects TRBV20-1 to TRBJ2-5; the TRBD2 assignment by TCRdb is unverifiable without DNA. This CDR3 region has 12 residues. Germline CDR1 is DFQATT and CDR2 is SNEGSKA (reference sequence).

V is TRBV2 and J is TRBJ2-1; without DNA, the TCRdb call of TRBD1 cannot be checked. The CDR3 runs to 16 residues. Germline CDR1 and CDR2: SNHLY and FYNNEI. CDR3 amino acids: CASSSGTGDSYNEQFF. Full variable domain (missing parts from reference TRBV2 and TRBJ2-1): EPEVTQTPSHQVTQMGQEVILRCVPISNHLYFYWYRQILGQKVEFLVSFYNNEISEKSEIFDDQFSVERPDGSNFTLKIRSTKLEDSAMYFCASSSGTGDSYNEQFFGPGTRLTVL.

This chain uses TRBV7-8 with TRBJ2-1; the D gene TCRdb calls, TRBD2, cannot be checked with no DNA. The CDR3 covers 15 residues. Per the germline V gene, CDR1 is SGHVS and CDR2 is FQNEAQ. The CDR3 sequence is CASSITPLADNEQFF.

This rearrangement joins TRBV3-1 to TRBJ2-7; with no DNA, the TCRdb D assignment of TRBD2 cannot be verified. This CDR3 region has 14 residues. Germline V gives CDR1 LGHDT, CDR2 YNNKEL (reference sequence). The chain's CDR3 is CASSLRGIAGGQYF.

The rearrangement uses TRBV21-1 and TRBJ2-7. TRBV21-1 is a pseudogene. The CDR3 spans 17 residues. This CDR3 is CASSKAPQLLTYHEQYF.

The CDR3 region is CASSFIGMREQYF. V usage is TRBV5-4 and J usage is TRBJ2-7. The CDR3 length is 13 residues. Germline V gives CDR1 SGHNT, CDR2 YYREEE (reference sequence).

J is TRBJ2-2 and V is TRBV5-1; TCRdb picks TRBD1, but there is no DNA to check that call. Germline V gene data show CDR1 as SGHRS and CDR2 as YFSETQ. The CDR3 has 15 residues. The CDR3: CASSRDRSNTGELFF.

This chain joins TRBV5-1 and TRBJ1-3; the D call of TRBD1 rests on TCRdb alone, since no DNA is present to check it. The CDR3 length is 14 residues. Germline CDR1 SGHRS, CDR2 YFSETQ. The CDR3 region is CASSLEGPGNTIYF.

The gene calls are TRBV5-1 and TRBJ2-1; TCRdb's D call of TRBD1 is untestable without DNA. Germline V gene lookup returns CDR1 SGHRS and CDR2 YFSETQ. This CDR3 region has 14 residues. The CDR3 spells CASSLGDGYNEQFF.

J is TRBJ1-1 and V is TRBV5-6. CDR1 is SGHDT, CDR2 YYEEEE, per germline. The CDR3 length is 12 residues. CDR3 region: CASSLQSGEAFF.

This chain's CDR3 is CSARHGGEKLFF. This chain connects TRBV20-1 to TRBJ1-4; TCRdb returns TRBD1, unconfirmable since there is no DNA. The CDR3 is 12 amino acids. Germline lookup yields CDR1 DFQATT and CDR2 SNEGSKA (reference sequence).

The chain links TRBV7-6 to TRBJ1-5. This CDR3 is 16 amino acids long. Germline CDR1 and CDR2: SGHVS and FNYEAQ. The CDR3 is CASTPERTFPYQPQHF. Combining the CDR3 with reference TRBV7-6 and TRBJ1-5 gives the whole variable domain GAGVSQSPRYKVTKRGQDVALRCDPISGHVSLYWYRQALGQGPEFLTYFNYEAQQDKSGLPNDRFSAERPEGSISTLTIQRTEQRDSAMYRCASTPERTFPYQPQHFGDGTRLSIL.

This chain links TRBV10-3 with TRBJ2-2; checking the TCRdb D call of TRBD1 is not possible without DNA. Germline assignment: CDR1 ENHRY and CDR2 SYGVKD. The CDR3 has 15 residues. This CDR3 is CAITGGGKNTGELFF.

This chain uses TRBV11-2 with TRBJ1-2. Germline-derived CDR1 and CDR2 are SGHAT and FQNNGV. There are 18 residues in the CDR3. This CDR3 reads CASSPLPAGYNSGYGYTF. Full variable domain (outside the CDR3, taken from reference TRBV11-2 and TRBJ1-2): EAGVAQSPRYKIIEKRQSVAFWCNPISGHATLYWYQQILGQGPKLLIQFQNNGVVDDSQLPKDRFSAERLKGVDSTLKIQPAKLEDSAVYLCASSPLPAGYNSGYGYTFGSGTRLTVV.

The rearrangement links TRBV3-1 to TRBJ2-2. There are 13 residues in the CDR3. Germline V CDR1 and CDR2: LGHDT, YNNKEL (reference sequence). The chain's CDR3 is CASSQVWGGELFF.

This chain connects TRBV6-2 or TRBV6-3 to TRBJ1-4. Germline CDR1 MNHEY, CDR2 SVGEGT. The CDR3 consists of 15 residues. The CDR3 loop reads CASSLDLATNEKLFF.

The chain links TRBV7-2 to TRBJ2-4; TCRdb lists TRBD1, though no DNA is available to test this call. The germline CDR1 and CDR2 sequences are SGHTA and FQGNSA. This CDR3 comprises 15 residues. This CDR3 is CASSLTPGPQDIQYF.

The V call is TRBV15, the J call TRBJ1-3. This CDR3 is built from 16 residues. Per the germline V gene, CDR1 is LNHNV and CDR2 is YYDKDF (reference sequence). The CDR3 loop is CATSRGTAEQSGAIYF.

This chain links TRBV7-2 with TRBJ2-7; the TCRdb D gene call, TRBD2, has no DNA to confirm it. The CDR3 consists of 15 residues. Germline CDR1 reads SGHTA; CDR2 reads FQGNSA. CDR3 protein: CASSLAAGLSYEQYF.